This T cell receptor beta chain was retrieved from a study of beta chain features in type 1 diabetes (dated by TCRdb to the late 2010s). Regarding the study in general: Mean age, gender distribution, total cell number and subset yield were not different between patients and healthy donors. A total of over 95,000,000 sorted cells were examined across all samples, and RNA yield correlated strongly with the number of cells per subset. Naive and central memory subsets were obtained from all 30 or so donors, but regulatory and stem cell-like memory subsets were isolated from only 8 patients and roughly 8 healthy donors. In the study, recently diagnosed type 1 diabetes patients and matched healthy donors were compared on the TCRB repertoires of their sorted circulating CD4+ T cell subsets.

Overall study outcomes, separate from this receptor: Shorter templates might be favored by PCR, yet because patient and control samples were amplified and corrected together, any such skew would affect both groups equally. In all four CD4+ subsets, TCRB CDR3 length was moderately but significantly shorter in type 1 diabetes patients. Because cDNA rather than genomic DNA was sequenced, highly expressing activated cells could have been over-represented, although no difference in activation and CD3 levels was found between groups. At VDJ recombination sites, patients with type 1 diabetes made fewer insertions and deleted more nucleotides, a pattern implying thymic rearrangement abnormalities. Naive, central memory and regulatory TCRB repertoires appeared more similar among patients than among healthy donors. Because small numbers of individuals were included in the HLA sub-analyses, any influence of HLA type on TCRB rearrangement was left unresolved.

CDR3 length: 17 amino acids, cysteine to phenylalanine. Of all the DNA, just the CDR3 is kept, 51 bases in frame from base 1. CDR1 SGHDT and CDR2 YYEEEE were looked up in the germline V gene. Trimming removed 0 bases from V and 0 bases from J, leaving 14 bases between the germline ends. With respect to this clone: Its cognate antigen has yet to be identified. Base-call qualities are not available, and no considerably larger clone is one nucleotide away.

The entire isolated RNA was reverse transcribed using the High Capacity cDNA Reverse Transcription Kit, and thus expressed TCRB transcripts were sequenced. Deep immunoSEQ sequencing was performed on naive, central memory and regulatory T cell samples, with an average of roughly 4 million total reads per sample. Sorted cells were lysed in RLT buffer and RNA was extracted with DNase-treated RNeasy Micro or Mini kits, depending on cell number. Each cell subset was processed on its own to prevent cross-contamination, while patient and healthy donor samples were processed together. The immunoSEQ multiplex PCR was used to amplify TCRB sequences from cDNA, yielding 87-bp fragments that span the CDR3 region. Sequencing of the amplicons was done on the Illumina HiSeq platform. For the original study's pipeline: PCR bias was corrected computationally using synthetic template baselines, and reads within Hamming distance 2 were collapsed, with unmergeable singletons discarded. Reads were aligned against IMGT so that V, D and J genes, CDR3 length and insertions or deletions at six rearrangement sites could be assigned. Within each subset, clonotype counts were normalized to the number of sorted cells before true diversity and Gini coefficients were calculated with the tcR R package. The overlap coefficient, calculated on TCRB nucleotide sequences, was used to quantify repertoire sharing. TCRdb took over this immuneACCESS table, retaining in-frame rearrangements with V and J assigned. Such tables are incomplete; in checked studies, under half of the missing clones stem from an unresolved V gene, and the remainder is unexplained. V, J and clone size are taken as reported in that table, and D and trimming were inferred from the DNA itself. This sample holds approximately 140,000 clones; approximately 10% were observed only once. Approximately 0.69% of the sample is taken by the ten largest.

Each donor gave one peripheral blood draw, averaging approximately 0.12 L, which was collected into heparinised tubes. A BD FACSAria II was used to sort naive, central memory, regulatory and stem cell-like memory CD4+ T cells with a panel that included CD45RO, CCR7, CD25, CD127, CD95 and CD27. All sorted populations exceeded 95% purity. PBMCs were isolated right away by Lymphoprep density gradient centrifugation and were stained directly, without culture. Samples were stained and sorted in pairs, with one healthy donor and one patient per experiment, so that batch effects were minimized. The sequenced material came from central memory CD4+ T cells from blood. The sequence joins TRBV5-6 to TRBJ2-3; the best D guess is TRBD2, with 6 bases matching. This receptor was identified in a woman aged 40 to 50 in good health. The CDR3 corresponds to CASSLELAGTSTDTQYF. The bases are TGTGCCAGCAGCTTGGAATTGGCGGGGACTAGCACAGATACGCAGTATTTT.